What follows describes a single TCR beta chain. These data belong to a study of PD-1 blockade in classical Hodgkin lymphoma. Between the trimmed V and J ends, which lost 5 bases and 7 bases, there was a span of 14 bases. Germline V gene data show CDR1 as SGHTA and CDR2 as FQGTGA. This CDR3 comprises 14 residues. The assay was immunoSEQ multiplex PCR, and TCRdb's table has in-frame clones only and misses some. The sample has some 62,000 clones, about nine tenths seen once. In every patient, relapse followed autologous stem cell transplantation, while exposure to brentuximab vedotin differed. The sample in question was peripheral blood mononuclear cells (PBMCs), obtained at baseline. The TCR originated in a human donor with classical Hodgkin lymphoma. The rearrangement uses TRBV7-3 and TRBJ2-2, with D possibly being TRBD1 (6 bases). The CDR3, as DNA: TGTGCCAGCAGCCAACAGGGTAATGGCGGGGAGCTGTTTTTT. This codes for CASSQQGNGGELFF.